The next 5 T cell receptor beta chains were all read from a single sample in a study of tumor and adjacent non-tumor tissue in lung cancer. No cell sorting was done before RNA was extracted from the tissue. More than 3 cm separated this lung sample from the edge of the tumor. TCRbeta libraries were built with three rounds of nested PCR, modified from ARM-PCR. TCRdb processed the multiplex PCR reads anew with MiXCR; each CDR3 protein has one entry. This sample yields around 50,000 distinct CDR3 sequences, of which less than 70% are seen a single time; over 25% belongs to the top ten. Specimen: distant non-tumor lung tissue. All receptors derive from a woman aged 70-85 years with non-small cell lung cancer.

This clonotype was seen once. Relative to the germline gene, one junction end is altered; a read error may explain this. The chain employs TRBV29-1 and TRBJ2-1; D is undetermined. This CDR3 comprises 12 residues. Germline-derived CDR1 and CDR2 are SQVTM and ANQGSEA. CDR3 DNA: TGCAGCATTGATCCAGCAAGCAATGATCAGTTCTTC. It codes for CSIDPASNDQFF.

As regards this clonotype: With a much larger clone just one base away, this may be a read error. For the CDR3, the DNA is TGTGGCAGCAGATCAACACCGGGATCCTTGGGCTACAATGAGCAGTTCTTC. As protein: CGSRSTPGSLGYNEQFF. The chain is built from TRBV7-8 and TRBJ2-1, with D possibly being TRBD2 (5 bases). Per the germline V gene, CDR1 is SGHVS and CDR2 is FQNEAQ. The CDR3 totals 17 residues.

A word on this clonotype: Being one base from a much bigger clone, this may be a read error. J is TRBJ1-1 and V is TRBV29-1, with D hard to call. The CDR3 runs 13 residues. Germline assignment: CDR1 SQVTM and CDR2 ANQGSEA. Trimming pared 8 bases from V and 3 bases from J, leaving 16 bases between. The CDR3 is CSINGIGYTEAFF. In DNA, the CDR3 is TGCAGCATAAATGGGATAGGATACACTGAAGCTTTCTTT. The full variable domain, completed using reference TRBV29-1 and TRBJ1-1, is SAVISQKPSRDICQRGTSLTIQCQVDSQVTMMFWYRQQPGQSLTLIATANQGSEATYESGFVIDKFPISRPNLTFSTLTVSNMSPEDSSIYLCSINGIGYTEAFFGQGTRLTVV.

Concerning this clonotype: At one boundary the junction diverges from the germline segment, which might be a read error. The rearrangement uses TRBV6-1 and TRBJ2-2; no firm D call. Per the germline V gene, CDR1 is MNHNS and CDR2 is SASEGT. This CDR3 spans 16 amino acids. The CDR3: CASSVAPVTNSGELFF. CDR3 DNA: TGTGCCAGCAGTGTGGCCCCGGTCACGAACAGCGGGGAGCTGTTTTTT.

Comment on this clonotype: Compared with germline, one end of the junction differs, possibly owing to a read error. This sequence joins TRBV4-1 and TRBJ2-7; the D is unclear. The CDR3 has 17 residues. In germline, CDR1 is MGHRA, CDR2 YSYEKL. CDR3 in amino acids: CASSQECLRQESYKQYF. CDR3 nucleotide sequence: TGCGCCAGCAGCCAAGAATGCTTGCGCCAAGAGTCCTACAAGCAGTACTTC.